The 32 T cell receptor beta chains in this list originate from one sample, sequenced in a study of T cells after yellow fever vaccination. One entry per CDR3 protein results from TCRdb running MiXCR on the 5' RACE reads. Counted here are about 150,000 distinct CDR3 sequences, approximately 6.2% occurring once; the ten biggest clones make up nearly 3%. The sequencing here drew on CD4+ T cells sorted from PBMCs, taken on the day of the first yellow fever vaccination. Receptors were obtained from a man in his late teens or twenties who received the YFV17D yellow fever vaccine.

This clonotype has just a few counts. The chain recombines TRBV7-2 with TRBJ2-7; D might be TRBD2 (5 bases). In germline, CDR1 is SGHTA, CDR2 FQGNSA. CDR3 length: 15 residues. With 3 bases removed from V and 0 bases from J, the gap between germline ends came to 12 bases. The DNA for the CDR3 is TGTGCCAGCAGCTTCCTGGGAGCAAACTCCTACGAGCAGTACGTC. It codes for CASSFLGANSYEQYV.

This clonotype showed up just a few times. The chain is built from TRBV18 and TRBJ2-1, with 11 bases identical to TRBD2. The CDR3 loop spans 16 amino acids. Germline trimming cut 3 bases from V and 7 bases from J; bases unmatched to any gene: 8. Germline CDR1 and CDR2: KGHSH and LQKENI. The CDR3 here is CASSPRLAGGRNEQFF. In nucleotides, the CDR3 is TGTGCCAGCTCACCGCGGTTAGCGGGGGGGCGTAATGAGCAGTTCTTC.

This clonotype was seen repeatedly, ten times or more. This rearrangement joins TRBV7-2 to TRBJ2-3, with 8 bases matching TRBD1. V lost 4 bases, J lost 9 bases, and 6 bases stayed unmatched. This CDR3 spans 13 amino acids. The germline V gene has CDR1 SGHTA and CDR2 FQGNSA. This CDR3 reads CASSSQGDGTQYF. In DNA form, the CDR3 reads TGTGCCAGCAGCTCACAGGGGGACGGGACGCAGTATTTT.

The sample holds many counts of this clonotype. CDR3 region: CSAPELAGNTGELFF. In DNA, the CDR3 is TGCAGTGCCCCCGAGCTAGCGGGCAACACCGGGGAGCTGTTTTTT. The J gene is TRBJ2-2, the V gene TRBV20-1, with 8 positions matching TRBD2. V shed 6 bases, J shed 2 bases, and the junction held 8 bases outside the gene matches. The CDR3 contains 15 residues. Germline V lookup: CDR1 DFQATT, CDR2 SNEGSKA (reference sequence).

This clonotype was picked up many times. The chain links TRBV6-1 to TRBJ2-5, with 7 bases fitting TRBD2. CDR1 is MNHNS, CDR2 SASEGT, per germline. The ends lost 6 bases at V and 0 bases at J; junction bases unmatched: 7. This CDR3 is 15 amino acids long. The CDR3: CASSSDGRNQETQYF. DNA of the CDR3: TGTGCCAGCAGCTCGGACGGGAGGAACCAAGAGACCCAGTACTTC.

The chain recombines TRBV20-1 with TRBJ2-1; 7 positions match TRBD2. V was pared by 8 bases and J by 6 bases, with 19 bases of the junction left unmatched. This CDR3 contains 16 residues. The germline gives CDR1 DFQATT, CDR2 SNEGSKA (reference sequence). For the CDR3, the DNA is TGCAGTTCAGCAAAACCTCTTCGGGGGGTCCCCAATGAGCAGTTCTTC. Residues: CSSAKPLRGVPNEQFF.

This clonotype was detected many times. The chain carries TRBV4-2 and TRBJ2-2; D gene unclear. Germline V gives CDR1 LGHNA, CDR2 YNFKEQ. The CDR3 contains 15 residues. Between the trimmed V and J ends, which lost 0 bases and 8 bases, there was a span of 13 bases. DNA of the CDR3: TGTGCCAGCAGCCAAGAGCCCCACGATAGAGGGGAGCTGTTTTTT. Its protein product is CASSQEPHDRGELFF.

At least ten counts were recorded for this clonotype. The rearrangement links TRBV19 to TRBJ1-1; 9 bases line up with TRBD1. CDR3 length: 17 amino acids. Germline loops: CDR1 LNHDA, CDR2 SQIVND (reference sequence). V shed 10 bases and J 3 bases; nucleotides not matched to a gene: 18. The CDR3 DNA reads TGTGCCACCTACCCACACACAGGGGGCGCATCGGACACTGAAGCTTTCTTT. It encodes CATYPHTGGASDTEAFF.

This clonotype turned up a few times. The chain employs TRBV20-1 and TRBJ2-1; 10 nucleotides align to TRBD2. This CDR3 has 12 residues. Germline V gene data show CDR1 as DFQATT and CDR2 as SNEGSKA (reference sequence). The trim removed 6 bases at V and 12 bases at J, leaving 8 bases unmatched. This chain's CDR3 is CSAGTSAARQFF. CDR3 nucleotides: TGCAGTGCCGGGACTAGCGCGGCGAGGCAGTTCTTC.

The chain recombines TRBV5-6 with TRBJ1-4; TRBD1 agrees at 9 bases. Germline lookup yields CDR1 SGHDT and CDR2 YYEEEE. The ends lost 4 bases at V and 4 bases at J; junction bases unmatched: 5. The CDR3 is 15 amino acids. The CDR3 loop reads CASSLAGQGNEKLFF. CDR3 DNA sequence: TGTGCCAGCAGCCTGGCGGGACAGGGTAATGAAAAACTGTTTTTT.

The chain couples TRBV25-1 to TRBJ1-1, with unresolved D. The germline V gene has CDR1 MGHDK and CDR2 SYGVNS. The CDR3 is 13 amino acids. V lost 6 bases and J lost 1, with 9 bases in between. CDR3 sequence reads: CASRGIGNTEAFF. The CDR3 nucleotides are TGTGCCAGCAGAGGCATAGGGAACACTGAAGCTTTCTTT.

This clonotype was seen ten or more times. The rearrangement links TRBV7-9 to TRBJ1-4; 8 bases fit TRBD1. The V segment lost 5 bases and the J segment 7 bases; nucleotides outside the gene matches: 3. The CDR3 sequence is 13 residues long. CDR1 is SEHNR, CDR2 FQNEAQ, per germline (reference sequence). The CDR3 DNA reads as TGTGCCAGCAGCACACAGGGGGGTGAAAAACTGTTTTTT. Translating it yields CASSTQGGEKLFF.

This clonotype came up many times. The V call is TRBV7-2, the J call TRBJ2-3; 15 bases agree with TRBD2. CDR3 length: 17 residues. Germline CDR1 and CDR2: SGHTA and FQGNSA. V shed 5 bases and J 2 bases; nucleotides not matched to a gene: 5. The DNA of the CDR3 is TGTGCCAGCAGCATGGGACTAGCGGGGGGTACCACAGATACGCAGTATTTT. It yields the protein CASSMGLAGGTTDTQYF. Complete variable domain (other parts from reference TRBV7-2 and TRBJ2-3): GAGVSQSPSNKVTEKGKDVELRCDPISGHTALYWYRQSLGQGLEFLIYFQGNSAPDKSGLPSDRFSAERTGGSVSTLTIQRTQQEDSAVYLCASSMGLAGGTTDTQYFGPGTRLTVL.

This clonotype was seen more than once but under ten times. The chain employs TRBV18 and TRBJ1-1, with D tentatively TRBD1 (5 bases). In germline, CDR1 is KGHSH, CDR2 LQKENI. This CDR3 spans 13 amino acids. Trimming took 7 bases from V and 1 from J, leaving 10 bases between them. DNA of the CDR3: TGTGCCAGCTTCGGGACGGCGAACACTGAAGCTTTCTTT. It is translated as CASFGTANTEAFF.

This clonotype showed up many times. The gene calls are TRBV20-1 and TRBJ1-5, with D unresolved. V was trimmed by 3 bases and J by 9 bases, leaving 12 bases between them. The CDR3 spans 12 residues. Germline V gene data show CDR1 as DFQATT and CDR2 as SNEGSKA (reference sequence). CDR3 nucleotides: TGCAGTGCTAGGACTCTTTCAGGGCCCCAGCATTTT. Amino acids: CSARTLSGPQHF.

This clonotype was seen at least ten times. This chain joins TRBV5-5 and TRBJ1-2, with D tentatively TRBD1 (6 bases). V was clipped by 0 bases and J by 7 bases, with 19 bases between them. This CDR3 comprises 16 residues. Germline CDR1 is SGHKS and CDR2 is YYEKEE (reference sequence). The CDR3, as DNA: TGTGCCAGCAGCTTGGGACTCGCTGGGGGGGCCTTTGGCTACACCTTC. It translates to CASSLGLAGGAFGYTF. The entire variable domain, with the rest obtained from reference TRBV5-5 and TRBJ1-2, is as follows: DAGVTQSPTHLIKTRGQQVTLRCSPISGHKSVSWYQQVLGQGPQFIFQYYEKEERGRGNFPDRFSARQFPNYSSELNVNALLLGDSALYLCASSLGLAGGAFGYTFGSGTRLTVV.

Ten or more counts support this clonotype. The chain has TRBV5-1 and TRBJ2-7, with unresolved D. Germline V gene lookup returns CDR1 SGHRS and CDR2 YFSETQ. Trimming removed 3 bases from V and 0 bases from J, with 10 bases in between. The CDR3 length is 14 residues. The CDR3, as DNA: TGCGCCAGCAGCTCTCTAGGTAGCTCCTACGAGCAGTACTTC. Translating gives CASSSLGSSYEQYF.

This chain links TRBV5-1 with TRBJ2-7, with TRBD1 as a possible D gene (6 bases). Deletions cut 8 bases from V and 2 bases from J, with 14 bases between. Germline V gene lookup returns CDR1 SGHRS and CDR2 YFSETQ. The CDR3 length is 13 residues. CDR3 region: CARDHRDPYEQYV. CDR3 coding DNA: TGCGCCAGGGATCACAGGGATCCCTACGAGCAGTACGTC.

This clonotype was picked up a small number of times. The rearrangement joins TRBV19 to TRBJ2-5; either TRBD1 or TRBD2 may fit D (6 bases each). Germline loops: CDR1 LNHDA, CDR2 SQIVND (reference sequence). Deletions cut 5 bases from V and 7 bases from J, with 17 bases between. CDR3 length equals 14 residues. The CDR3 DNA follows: TGTGCCAGTAGTGGAGAACGGGGGCGGGGGACCCAGTACTTC. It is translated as CASSGERGRGTQYF.

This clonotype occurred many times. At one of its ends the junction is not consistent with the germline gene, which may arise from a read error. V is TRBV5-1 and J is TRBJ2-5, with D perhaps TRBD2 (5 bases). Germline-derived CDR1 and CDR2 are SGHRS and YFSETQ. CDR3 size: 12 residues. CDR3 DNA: TGTGCCAGCAGCTCTCGCGGGGAGACCCAGTACTTC. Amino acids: CASSSRGETQYF.

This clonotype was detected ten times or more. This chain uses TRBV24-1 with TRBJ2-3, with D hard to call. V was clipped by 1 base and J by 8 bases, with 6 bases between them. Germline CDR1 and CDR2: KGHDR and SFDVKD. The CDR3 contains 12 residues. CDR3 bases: TGTGCCACCAGTGATTTTGCCGGTACGCAGTATTTT. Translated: CATSDFAGTQYF.

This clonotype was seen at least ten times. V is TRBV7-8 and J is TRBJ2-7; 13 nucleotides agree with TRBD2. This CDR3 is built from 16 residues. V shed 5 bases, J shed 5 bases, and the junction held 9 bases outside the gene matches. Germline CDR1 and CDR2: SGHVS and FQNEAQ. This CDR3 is CASSASGLAGADEQYF. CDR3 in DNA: TGTGCCAGCAGCGCAAGCGGACTAGCGGGGGCAGACGAGCAGTACTTC. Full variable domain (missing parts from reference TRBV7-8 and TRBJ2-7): GAGVSQSPRYKVAKRGQDVALRCDPISGHVSLFWYQQALGQGPEFLTYFQNEAQLDKSGLPSDRFFAERPEGSVSTLKIQRTQQEDSAVYLCASSASGLAGADEQYFGPGTRLTVT.

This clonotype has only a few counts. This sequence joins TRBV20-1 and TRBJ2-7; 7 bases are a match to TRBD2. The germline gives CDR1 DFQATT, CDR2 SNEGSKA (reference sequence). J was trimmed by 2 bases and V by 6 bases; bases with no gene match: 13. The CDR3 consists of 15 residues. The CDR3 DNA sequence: TGCAGTGCGGAGGCCTGGCGGGGGTCCCCCTACGAGCAGTACGTC. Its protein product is CSAEAWRGSPYEQYV.

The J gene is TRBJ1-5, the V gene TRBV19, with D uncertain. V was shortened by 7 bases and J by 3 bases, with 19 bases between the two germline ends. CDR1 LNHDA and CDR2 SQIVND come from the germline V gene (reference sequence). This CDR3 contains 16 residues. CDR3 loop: CASMSLGGRYNQPQHF. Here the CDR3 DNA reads TGTGCCAGTATGAGTCTGGGCGGCCGGTACAATCAGCCCCAGCATTTT.

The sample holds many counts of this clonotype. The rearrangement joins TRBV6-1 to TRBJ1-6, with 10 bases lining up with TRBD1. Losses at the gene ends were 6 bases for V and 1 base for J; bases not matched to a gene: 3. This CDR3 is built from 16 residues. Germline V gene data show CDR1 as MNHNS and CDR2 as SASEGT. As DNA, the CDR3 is TGTGCCAGCAGACGGACAGGGGGATCCTATAATTCACCCCTCCACTTT. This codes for CASRRTGGSYNSPLHF.

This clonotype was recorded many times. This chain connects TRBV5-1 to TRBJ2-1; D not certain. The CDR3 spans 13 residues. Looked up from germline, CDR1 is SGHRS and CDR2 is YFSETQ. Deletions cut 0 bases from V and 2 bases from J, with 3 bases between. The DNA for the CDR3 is TGCGCCAGCAGCTTGGCGACCTACAATGAGCAGTTCTTC. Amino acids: CASSLATYNEQFF.

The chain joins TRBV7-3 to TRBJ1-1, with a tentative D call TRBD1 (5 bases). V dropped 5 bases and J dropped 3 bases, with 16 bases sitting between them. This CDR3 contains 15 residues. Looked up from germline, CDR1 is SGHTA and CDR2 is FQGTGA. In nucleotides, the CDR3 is TGTGCCAGCAGCCCGAAAGCCCGGGGCGACACTGAAGCTTTCTTT. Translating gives CASSPKARGDTEAFF.

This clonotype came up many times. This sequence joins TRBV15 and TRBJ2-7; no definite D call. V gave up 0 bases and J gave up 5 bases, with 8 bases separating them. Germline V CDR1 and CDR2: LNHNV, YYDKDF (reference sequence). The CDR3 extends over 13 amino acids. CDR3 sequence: CATSRDLGDEQYF. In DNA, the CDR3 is TGTGCCACCAGCAGAGATCTTGGCGACGAGCAGTACTTC.

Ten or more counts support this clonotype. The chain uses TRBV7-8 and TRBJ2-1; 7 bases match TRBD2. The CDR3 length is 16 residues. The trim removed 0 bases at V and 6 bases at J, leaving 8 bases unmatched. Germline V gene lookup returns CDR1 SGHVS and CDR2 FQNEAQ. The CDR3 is CASSLAHGGSVNEQFF. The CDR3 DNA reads TGTGCCAGCAGCTTAGCGCACGGGGGGTCGGTCAATGAGCAGTTCTTC.

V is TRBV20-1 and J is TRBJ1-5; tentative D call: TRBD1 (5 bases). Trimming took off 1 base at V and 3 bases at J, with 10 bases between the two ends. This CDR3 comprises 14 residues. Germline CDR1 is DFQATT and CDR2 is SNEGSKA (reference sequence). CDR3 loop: CSARVGANNQPQHF. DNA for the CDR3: TGCAGTGCTAGAGTTGGGGCGAACAATCAGCCCCAGCATTTT.

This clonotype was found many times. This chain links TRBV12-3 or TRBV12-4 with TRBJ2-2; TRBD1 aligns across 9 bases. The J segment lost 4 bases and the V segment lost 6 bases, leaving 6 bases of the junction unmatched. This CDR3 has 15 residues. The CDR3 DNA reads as TGTGCCAGCAGGAGGGGACAGGGTCGCACCGGGGAGCTGTTTTTT. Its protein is CASRRGQGRTGELFF.

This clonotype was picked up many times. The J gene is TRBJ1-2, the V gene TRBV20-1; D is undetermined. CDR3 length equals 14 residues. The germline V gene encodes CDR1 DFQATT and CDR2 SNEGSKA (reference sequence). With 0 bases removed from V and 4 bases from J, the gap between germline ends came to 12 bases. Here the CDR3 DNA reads TGCAGTGCTAGAGATAACCGCGTAACCTATGGCTACACCTTC. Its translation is CSARDNRVTYGYTF.